This T cell receptor (beta chain) was profiled in a study of blood T cell repertoires in COVID-19 (dated by TCRdb to the early 2020s). With respect to the entire study: Collaborator samples came from the United States, Italy and Spain and covered acute and convalescent phases of COVID-19. Sample metadata almost always included a de-identified subject ID, COVID-19 status, age in years and sex. The samples were drawn from two sources: the first 160 participants of the ongoing ImmuneRACE study, and 1,254 subjects contributed by 6 global collaborators. The dataset comprised deeply sampled blood TCRbeta repertoires from subjects exposed to, actively infected with, or recovered from COVID-19. The repertoires were released in a freely available public database intended as a resource for research on the immune response to SARS-CoV-2. Where available, HLA class I and class II types were obtained from metadata supplied by the sample provider rather than from assay-based typing. The material from the prospective study consisted of cDNA or gDNA derived from T cells, B-cell-depleted T cells, or PBMCs. What the study reported, not specific to this receptor: The amount of clinical and demographic metadata varied by source and participant and was provided uncurated.

Of note for this clone: Its target antigen remains unknown. Base-call qualities are not available, and no considerably larger clone is one nucleotide away.

Participants in the prospective study were aged 18 to 89 years, lived in over 20 United States geographic areas, and enrolled through a virtual design. To assign participants to cohorts, the prospective study relied on clinical history that participants themselves reported in a screening survey and a study questionnaire. Mobile phlebotomists in the prospective study collected whole blood, serum and a nasopharyngeal or oropharyngeal swab from every participant. Additional blood draws and questionnaires over a 2-month period could optionally be provided by prospective study participants. Before DNA extraction, blood samples from the prospective study were shipped at room temperature or frozen. Including cysteine and phenylalanine, the CDR3 has 16 amino acids. Only the CDR3 DNA stays, 48 bases, in frame from base 1. Trimmed from V: 5 bases; trimmed from J: 0 bases; junction bases lacking a gene match: 5. In the germline V gene, CDR1 corresponds to MGHDK and CDR2 to SYGVNS.

The immunoSEQ Assay, a bias-controlled multiplex PCR, was used to amplify TCRbeta CDR3 regions from genomic DNA. As for how the authors treated the data: The number of nucleated cells in each sample was estimated by amplification of reference gene primers within the assay. To quantify the absolute abundance of each unique TCRbeta CDR3 rearrangement, sequence reads were collapsed and filtered. For each sample, productive Simpson clonality was calculated as the square root of Simpson's diversity index over productive rearrangements. The source is immuneACCESS, and TCRdb retained only in-frame sequences with V and J called. Part of the clones is not carried over; for the studies checked, unresolved V genes explain less than half of this, and the remainder is unexplained. V, J and clone size are those of that table, while D and trimming were read from the DNA. The sample yields around 250,000 clones; around 89% were counted once. Approximately 4% of the sample is held by the ten biggest clonotypes.

Sequenced material: PBMCs or T cells enriched from blood (not recorded which). The chain is encoded by TRBV25-1 joined to TRBJ2-3; 10 of the junction bases match TRBD2. The clonotype originates from a woman in her 30s with acute COVID-19. The nucleotides read TGTGCCAGCAGTCCTCAGACTAGCGGGAGCACAGATACGCAGTATTTT. Its coded protein is CASSPQTSGSTDTQYF.